The subject of this entry is one T cell receptor (beta chain). The antigen remains unidentified. The authors' processing: Filtering differed for immunoSEQ, which gave only junction sequences without quality scores. The table came from immunoSEQ multiplex PCR; TCRdb's copy has only in-frame clones and leaves some out. V, J and clone size reflect that table, while D and trimming were determined from the DNA. There are roughly 500,000 clones in the sample; 90% to 96% occur only once, and approximately 0.062% lies in the top ten. This record belongs to a study of shared clonotypes between healthy human individuals. Study overall: The plates for each donor numbered three CD4 naive, three CD4 memory, two CD8 naive and one CD8 memory.

Regarding the study as a whole: Relative to clonotypes present in all four donors, those not shared had lower generation probabilities.

What was sequenced was naive CD4+ T cells sorted from blood. Noted subset: CD45RA+ positively selected. The clonotype comes from a woman in her 30s in good health.

The CDR3 reads CASSPSRQTSGNTIYF. As DNA, the CDR3 is TGTGCCAGCAGCCCCTCGCGGCAGACCTCTGGAAACACCATATATTTT. The chain links TRBV7-9 to TRBJ1-3, with D unresolved. Germline CDR1 SEHNR, CDR2 FQNEAQ (reference sequence). The V gene lost 5 bases and the J gene lost 0 bases, with 14 bases spanning the gap. This CDR3 has 16 residues.